This T cell receptor (beta chain) was profiled in a study of beta chain features in type 1 diabetes. Overall study context: Cell yields, gender and age were similar in healthy donors and patients.

Comment on this clone: Its antigen is not known.

The study's findings and limits: Type 1 diabetes patients had TCRB CDR3s that were shorter (moderately but significantly so) in all four CD4+ subsets.

Investigators reverse transcribed all isolated RNA, so they sequenced expressed TCRB transcripts. Clones were sequenced by immunoSEQ multiplex PCR, and TCRdb holds only the in-frame ones, with some missing. This table holds 400,000 to 600,000 clones, around 30% found once. In germline, CDR1 is MGHRA, CDR2 YSYEKL. The length of the CDR3 is 14 residues. The V and J ends lost 3 bases and 5 bases respectively, with 13 bases between them. The sequencing input was naive CD4+ T cells from blood. The sequence derives from a young man in good health. V is TRBV4-1 and J is TRBJ2-5; D possibly corresponds to TRBD1 (5 bases). CDR3 nucleotides: TGCGCCAGCAGCCAGCAAGGGGTGCGGGAGACCCAGTACTTC. Residues: CASSQQGVRETQYF.